This TCR beta chain originates from a study of identical twins. TCRdb itself ran the 5' RACE reads through MiXCR, one entry per CDR3 protein. The profile covers 1.5 million to 2 million distinct CDR3 sequences, with 25% to 35% appearing a single time and under 0.35% taken by the ten largest. The length of the CDR3 is 18 residues. V lost 4 bases, J lost 2 bases, and 6 bases stayed unmatched. From germline, CDR1 is KGHDR and CDR2 SFDVKD. The rearrangement uses TRBV24-1 and TRBJ2-6; 11 bases match TRBD2. Sequencing used cord blood. This TCR was recovered from a newborn girl in good health. This CDR3 is CATSDTGTSGPGANVLTF. The CDR3 DNA follows: TGTGCCACCAGTGACACCGGGACTAGCGGCCCTGGGGCCAACGTCCTGACTTTC.